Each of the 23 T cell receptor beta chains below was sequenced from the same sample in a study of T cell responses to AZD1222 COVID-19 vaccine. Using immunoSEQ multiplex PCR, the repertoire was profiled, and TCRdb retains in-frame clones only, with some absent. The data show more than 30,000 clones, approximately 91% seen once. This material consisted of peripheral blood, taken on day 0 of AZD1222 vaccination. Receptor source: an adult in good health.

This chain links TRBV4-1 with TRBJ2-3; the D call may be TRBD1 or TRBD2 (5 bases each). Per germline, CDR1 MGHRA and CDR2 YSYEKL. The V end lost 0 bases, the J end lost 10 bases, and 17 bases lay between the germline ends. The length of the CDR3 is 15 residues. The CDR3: CASSQDLAQDFPQYF. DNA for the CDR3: TGCGCCAGCAGCCAAGACTTGGCACAGGACTTTCCGCAGTATTTT.

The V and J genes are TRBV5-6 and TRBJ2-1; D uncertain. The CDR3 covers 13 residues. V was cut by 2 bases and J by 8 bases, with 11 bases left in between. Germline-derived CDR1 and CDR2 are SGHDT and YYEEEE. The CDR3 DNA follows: TGTGCCAGCAGCTTCAGGACGTCGGATGAGCAGTTCTTC. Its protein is CASSFRTSDEQFF.

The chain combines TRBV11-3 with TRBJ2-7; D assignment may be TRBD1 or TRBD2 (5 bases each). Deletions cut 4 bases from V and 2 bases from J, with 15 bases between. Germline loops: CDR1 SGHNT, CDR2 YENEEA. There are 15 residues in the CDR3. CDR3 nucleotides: TGTGCCAGCAGCTCTGCACCGGGACCCGCCTACGAGCAGTACTTC. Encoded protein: CASSSAPGPAYEQYF. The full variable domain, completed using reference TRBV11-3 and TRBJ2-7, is EAGVVQSPRYKIIEKKQPVAFWCNPISGHNTLYWYLQNLGQGPELLIRYENEEAVDDSQLPKDRFSAERLKGVDSTLKIQPAELGDSAVYLCASSSAPGPAYEQYFGPGTRLTVT.

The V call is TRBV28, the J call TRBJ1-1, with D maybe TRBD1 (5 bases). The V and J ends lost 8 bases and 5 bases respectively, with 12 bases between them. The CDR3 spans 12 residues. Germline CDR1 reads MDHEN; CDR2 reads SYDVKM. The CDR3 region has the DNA TGTGCCAGCGGAGGGGTGCGGACTGAAGCTTTCTTT. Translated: CASGGVRTEAFF.

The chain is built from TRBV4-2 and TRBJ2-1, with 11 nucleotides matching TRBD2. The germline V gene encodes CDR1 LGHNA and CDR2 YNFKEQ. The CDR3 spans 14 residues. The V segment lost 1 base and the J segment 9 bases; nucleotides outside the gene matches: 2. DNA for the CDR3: TGTGCCAGCAGCCAAGGACTAGCGGGGTCTGAGCAGTTCTTC. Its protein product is CASSQGLAGSEQFF.

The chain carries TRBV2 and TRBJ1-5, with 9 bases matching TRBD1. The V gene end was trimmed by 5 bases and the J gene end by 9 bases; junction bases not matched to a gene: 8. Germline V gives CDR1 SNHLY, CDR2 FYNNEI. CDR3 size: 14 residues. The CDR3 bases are TGTGCCAGCAGTAATGGACAGGGGAAAGGGCCCCAGCATTTT. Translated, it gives CASSNGQGKGPQHF.

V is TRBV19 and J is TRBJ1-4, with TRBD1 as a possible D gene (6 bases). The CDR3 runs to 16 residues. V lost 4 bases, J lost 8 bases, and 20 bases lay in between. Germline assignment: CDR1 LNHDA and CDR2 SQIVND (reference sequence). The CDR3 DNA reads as TGTGCCAGTAGTACGAAACAACAGGGTCGACGAGAAAAACTGTTTTTT. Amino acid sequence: CASSTKQQGRREKLFF.

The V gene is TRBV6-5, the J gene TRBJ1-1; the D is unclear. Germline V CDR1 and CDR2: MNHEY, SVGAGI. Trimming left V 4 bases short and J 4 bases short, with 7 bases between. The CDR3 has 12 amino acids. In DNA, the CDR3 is TGTGCCAGCAGTTCCGCCCCCACTGAAGCTTTCTTT. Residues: CASSSAPTEAFF.

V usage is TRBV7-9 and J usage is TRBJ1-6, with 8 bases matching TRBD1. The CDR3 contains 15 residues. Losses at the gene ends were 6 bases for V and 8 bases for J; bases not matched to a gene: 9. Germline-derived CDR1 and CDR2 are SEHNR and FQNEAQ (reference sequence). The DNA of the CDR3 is TGTGCCAGCAGTTCCCGACAGGGGAATGATTCACCCCTCCACTTT. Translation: CASSSRQGNDSPLHF. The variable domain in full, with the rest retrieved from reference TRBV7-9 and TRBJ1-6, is DTGVSQNPRHKITKRGQNVTFRCDPISEHNRLYWYRQTLGQGPEFLTYFQNEAQLEKSRLLSDRFSAERPKGSFSTLEIQRTEQGDSAMYLCASSSRQGNDSPLHFGNGTRLTVT.

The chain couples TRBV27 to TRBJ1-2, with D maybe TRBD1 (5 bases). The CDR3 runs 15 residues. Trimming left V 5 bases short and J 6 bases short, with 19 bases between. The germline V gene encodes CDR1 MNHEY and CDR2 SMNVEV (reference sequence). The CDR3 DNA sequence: TGTGCCAGCAGTCCACGGGACCCCATGGCCCATGGCTACACCTTC. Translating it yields CASSPRDPMAHGYTF.

The CDR3 is CASSQVTGATGELFF. The CDR3 region has the DNA TGTGCCAGCAGCCAAGTCACTGGGGCCACCGGGGAGCTGTTTTTT. V is TRBV14 and J is TRBJ2-2, with D perhaps TRBD1 (5 bases). Trimming took off 1 base at V and 4 bases at J, with 10 bases between the two ends. Germline V gene sequence: CDR1 SGHDN, CDR2 FVKESK. The CDR3 contains 15 residues.

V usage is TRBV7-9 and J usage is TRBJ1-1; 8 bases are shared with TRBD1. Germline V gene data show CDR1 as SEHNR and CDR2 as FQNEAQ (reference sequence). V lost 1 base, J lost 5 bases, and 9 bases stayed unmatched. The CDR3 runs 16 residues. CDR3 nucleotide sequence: TGTGCCAGCAGCTTAGGGGCCGGACAGGGACGGACTGAAGCTTTCTTT. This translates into CASSLGAGQGRTEAFF.

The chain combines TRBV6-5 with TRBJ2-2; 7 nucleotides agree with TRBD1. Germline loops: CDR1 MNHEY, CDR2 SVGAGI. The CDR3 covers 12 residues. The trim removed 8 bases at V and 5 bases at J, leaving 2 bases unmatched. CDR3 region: CASRQGTGELFF. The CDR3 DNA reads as TGTGCCAGCCGACAGGGAACCGGGGAGCTGTTTTTT.

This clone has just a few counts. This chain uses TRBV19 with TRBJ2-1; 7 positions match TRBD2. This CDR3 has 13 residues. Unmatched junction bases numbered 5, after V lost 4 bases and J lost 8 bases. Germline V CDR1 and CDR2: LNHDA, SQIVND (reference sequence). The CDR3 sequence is CASSNRGGDEQFF. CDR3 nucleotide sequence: TGTGCCAGTAGTAACCGGGGAGGGGATGAGCAGTTCTTC.

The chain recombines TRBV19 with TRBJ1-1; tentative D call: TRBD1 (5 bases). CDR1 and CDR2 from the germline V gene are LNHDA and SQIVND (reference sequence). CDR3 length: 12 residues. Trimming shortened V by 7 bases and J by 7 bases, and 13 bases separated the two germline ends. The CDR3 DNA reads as TGTGCCAGTATCGACAGTTTGGGTGAAGCTTTCTTT. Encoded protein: CASIDSLGEAFF. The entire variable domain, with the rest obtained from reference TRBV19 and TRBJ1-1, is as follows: DGGITQSPKYLFRKEGQNVTLSCEQNLNHDAMYWYRQDPGQGLRLIYYSQIVNDFQKGDIAEGYSVSREKKESFPLTVTSAQKNPTAFYLCASIDSLGEAFFGQGTRLTVV.

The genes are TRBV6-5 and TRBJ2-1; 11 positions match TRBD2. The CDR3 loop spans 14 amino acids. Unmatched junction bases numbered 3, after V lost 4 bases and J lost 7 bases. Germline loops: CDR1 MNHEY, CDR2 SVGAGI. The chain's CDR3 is CASSWGLAENEQFF. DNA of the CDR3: TGTGCCAGCAGTTGGGGACTAGCGGAAAATGAGCAGTTCTTC.

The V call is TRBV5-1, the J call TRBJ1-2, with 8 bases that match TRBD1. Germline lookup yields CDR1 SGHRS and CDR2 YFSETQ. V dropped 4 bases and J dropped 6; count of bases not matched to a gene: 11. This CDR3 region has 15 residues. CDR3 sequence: CASSVAGQGFDGYTF. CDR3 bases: TGCGCCAGCAGCGTAGCTGGACAGGGTTTTGATGGCTACACCTTC.

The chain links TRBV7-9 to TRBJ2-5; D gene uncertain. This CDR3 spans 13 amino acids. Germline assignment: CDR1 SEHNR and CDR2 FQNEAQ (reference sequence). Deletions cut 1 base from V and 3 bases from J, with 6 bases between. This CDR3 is CASSLGAKETQYF. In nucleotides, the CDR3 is TGTGCCAGCAGCTTAGGCGCCAAAGAGACCCAGTACTTC.

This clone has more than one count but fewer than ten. The chain's CDR3 is CASSLQGAGEQFF. The CDR3 bases are TGTGCCAGCAGTTTGCAGGGGGCCGGTGAGCAGTTCTTC. The V and J genes are TRBV6-5 and TRBJ2-1; TRBD1 agrees at 8 bases. The CDR3 consists of 13 residues. V dropped 4 bases and J dropped 9; count of bases not matched to a gene: 5. Per germline, CDR1 MNHEY and CDR2 SVGAGI.

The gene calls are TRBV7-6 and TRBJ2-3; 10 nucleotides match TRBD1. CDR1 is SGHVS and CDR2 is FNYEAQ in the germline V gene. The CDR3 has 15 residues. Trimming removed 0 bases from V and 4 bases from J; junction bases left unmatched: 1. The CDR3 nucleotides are TGTGCCAGCAGCTTAGCGACAGGGGGCCCAGATACGCAGTATTTT. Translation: CASSLATGGPDTQYF. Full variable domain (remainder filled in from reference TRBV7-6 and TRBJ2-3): GAGVSQSPRYKVTKRGQDVALRCDPISGHVSLYWYRQALGQGPEFLTYFNYEAQQDKSGLPNDRFSAERPEGSISTLTIQRTEQRDSAMYRCASSLATGGPDTQYFGPGTRLTVL.

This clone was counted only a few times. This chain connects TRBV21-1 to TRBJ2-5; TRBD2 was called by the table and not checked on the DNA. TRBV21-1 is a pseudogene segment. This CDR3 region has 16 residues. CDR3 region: CASSKVGSGGKKTQYF. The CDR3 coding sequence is TGTGCCAGCAGCAAAGTTGGTAGCGGGGGGAAGAAGACCCAGTACTTC.

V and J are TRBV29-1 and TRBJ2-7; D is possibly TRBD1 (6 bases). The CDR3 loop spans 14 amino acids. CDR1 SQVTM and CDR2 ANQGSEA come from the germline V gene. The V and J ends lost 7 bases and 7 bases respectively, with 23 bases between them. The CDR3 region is CSASLLQGLGEQYF. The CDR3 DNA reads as TGCAGCGCCTCACTCCTCCAGGGGCTAGGTGAGCAGTACTTC.

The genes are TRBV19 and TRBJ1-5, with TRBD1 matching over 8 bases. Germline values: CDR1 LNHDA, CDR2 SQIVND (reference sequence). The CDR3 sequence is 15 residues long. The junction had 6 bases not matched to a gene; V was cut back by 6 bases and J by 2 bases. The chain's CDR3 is CASRSGQVGNQPQHF. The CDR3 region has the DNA TGTGCCAGTAGATCGGGACAGGTTGGCAATCAGCCCCAGCATTTT.